Listed below are T cell receptor beta chains from one sample, sequenced in a study of blood T cell repertoires in COVID-19. Profiled with immunoSEQ multiplex PCR; TCRdb holds only in-frame clones, not every one. The repertoire includes roughly 160,000 clones, less than 85% of them detected once, and 8.1% sits in the top ten. Sequenced sample: peripheral blood. These receptors all stem from a woman in her sixties or seventies with COVID-19, enrolled during active disease. Each CDR3 is given with its conserved first and last residue. Not every row has a clone size; where given, it reads once, few, many or a size class.

clone_size j_call v_call cdr3_aa
- TRBJ1-6 TRBV5-4 CASSLGTGNSPLHF
- TRBJ2-5 TRBV20-1 CSATNVVEYF
- TRBJ2-1 TRBV10-1 CASSESGSNEQFF
- TRBJ1-6 TRBV28 CASSPQEGATYNSPLHF
- TRBJ2-3 TRBV9 CASSVGGASGSLVDTQYF
- TRBJ1-2 TRBV6-5 CASSRGTDGYTF
- TRBJ2-1 TRBV5-1 CASSLVGQGPYNEQFF
- TRBJ2-2 TRBV27 CASSLWGDTGELFF
once TRBJ1-1 TRBV18 CASSREGGQNTEAFF
once TRBJ1-4 TRBV4-1 CASSPTLKLSNRPGTGREKLFF
- TRBJ1-3 TRBV18 CASSLTMSTSGNTIYF
- TRBJ1-4 TRBV19 CASSPRGVAEKLFF
- TRBJ2-3 TRBV7-3 CASSTTGTLGDTQYF
- TRBJ2-7 TRBV6-5 CASTDAGGTDEQYF
- TRBJ1-1 TRBV27 CASSLGLLTEAFF
- TRBJ2-1 TRBV9 CASSVWDNLGNEQFF
once TRBJ1-1 TRBV7-9 CASRQGHSNIAEAFF
- TRBJ1-1 TRBV5-1 CASSPVTGLNTEAFF
- TRBJ2-2 TRBV4-3 CASSQGILTGELFF
- TRBJ2-2 TRBV11-2 CASSLGPGQGLTGELFF
- TRBJ2-7 TRBV4-2 CASSLTDRGLNEQYF
- TRBJ2-3 TRBV27 CASSSPSGRTGDTQYF
- TRBJ2-3 TRBV7-8 CASSLGSSGGDTQYF
- TRBJ1-3 TRBV19 CASSVNRAPGNTIYF
- TRBJ2-1 TRBV6-2/TRBV6-3 CASSLERETYNEQFF
- TRBJ1-2 TRBV21-1 CASSRTDLSNYGYTF
- TRBJ2-5 TRBV15 CATSRGQFGSGGREETQYF
once TRBJ2-5 TRBV3-1/TRBV3-2 CASSQGGVQETQYF
- TRBJ2-3 TRBV5-1 CASSPGGHNTDTQYF
- TRBJ1-1 TRBV7-9 CASSLFEGTEAFF
- TRBJ2-7 TRBV7-9 CASRGTGSYEQYF
- TRBJ1-1 TRBV18 CASSPTGTGNTEAFF
- TRBJ2-7 TRBV29-1 CSATRGTGGSYEQYF
- TRBJ2-1 TRBV11-2 CASSSVLGLAGGNEQFF
- TRBJ1-2 TRBV2 CASSLPGQAFAGYTF
- TRBJ2-1 TRBV7-6 CASSLTGFYNEQFF
few TRBJ2-3 TRBV21-1 CARPLAPDTQYF
once TRBJ2-1 TRBV7-3 CASSPTVGGNEQFF
- TRBJ2-1 TRBV28 CASTQGGAWREGYNEQFF
- TRBJ2-2 TRBV6-5 CASIVTGPGELFF
- TRBJ2-1 TRBV6-5 CASNPLREGRNEQFF
- TRBJ1-3 TRBV3-1/TRBV3-2 CASRRQGGRFSGNTIYF
once TRBJ2-7 TRBV29-1 CSVAGQSSYEQYF
- TRBJ2-5 TRBV5-6 CASSLELAGGHETQYF
- TRBJ2-2 TRBV3-1/TRBV3-2 CASSQVATGRHTGELFF
few TRBJ2-3 TRBV2 CASNGASAQYF
- TRBJ2-4 TRBV28 CASSWDSEPLKNIQYF
- TRBJ2-3 TRBV3-1/TRBV3-2 CASSQESLRLAVGDTQYF
- TRBJ1-1 TRBV7-9 CASSPRTATEAFF
- TRBJ2-1 TRBV5-1 CASSPLPDNEQFF
- TRBJ2-5 TRBV5-4 CASSLRHAQETQYF
- TRBJ1-4 TRBV6-5 CATSTGTTNEKLFF
few TRBJ1-1 TRBV6-5 CASLLNWGEGTEAFF
- TRBJ2-1 TRBV27 CASSAGGGYNEQFF
- TRBJ1-3 TRBV18 CASSPPTRQNSGNTIYF
many TRBJ1-5 TRBV7-2 CASSSGTVSNQPQHF
- TRBJ2-2 TRBV24-1 CATSDHTDRGELFF
- TRBJ2-5 TRBV10-2 CASIGGGRETQYF
- TRBJ1-2 TRBV29-1 CSVGGTGTGYTF